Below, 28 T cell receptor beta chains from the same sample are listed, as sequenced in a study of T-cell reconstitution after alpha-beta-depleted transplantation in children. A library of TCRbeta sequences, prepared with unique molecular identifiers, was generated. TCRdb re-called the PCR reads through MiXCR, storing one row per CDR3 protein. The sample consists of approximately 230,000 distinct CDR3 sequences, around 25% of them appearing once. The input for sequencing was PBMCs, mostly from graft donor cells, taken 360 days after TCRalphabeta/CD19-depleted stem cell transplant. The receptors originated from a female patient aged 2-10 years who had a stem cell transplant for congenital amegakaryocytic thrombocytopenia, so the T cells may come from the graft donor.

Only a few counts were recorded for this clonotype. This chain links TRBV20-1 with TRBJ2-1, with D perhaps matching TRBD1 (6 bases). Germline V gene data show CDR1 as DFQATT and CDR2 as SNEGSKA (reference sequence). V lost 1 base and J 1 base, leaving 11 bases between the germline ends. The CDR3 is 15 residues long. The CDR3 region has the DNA TGCAGTGCTAGAGGGGGCAGGGGATCCTACAATGAGCAGTTCTTC. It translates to CSARGGRGSYNEQFF.

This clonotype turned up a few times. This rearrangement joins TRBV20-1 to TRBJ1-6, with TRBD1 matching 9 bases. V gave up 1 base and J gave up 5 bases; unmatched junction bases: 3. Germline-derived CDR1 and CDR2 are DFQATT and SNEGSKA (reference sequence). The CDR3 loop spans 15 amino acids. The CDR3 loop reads CSARGGTGNNSPLHF. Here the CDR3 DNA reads TGCAGTGCTAGAGGGGGGACAGGGAATAATTCACCCCTCCACTTT.

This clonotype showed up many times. DNA of the CDR3: TGTGCCAGCAGCGTTGTGGGGGGAACAAATGAGCAGTTCTTC. It specifies CASSVVGGTNEQFF. This chain uses TRBV9 with TRBJ2-1, with D possibly being TRBD2 (6 bases). CDR1 and CDR2 (germline): SGDLS, YYNGEE. The germline V and J ends were trimmed by 2 bases and 7 bases, with 13 bases remaining between them. The CDR3 has 14 residues.

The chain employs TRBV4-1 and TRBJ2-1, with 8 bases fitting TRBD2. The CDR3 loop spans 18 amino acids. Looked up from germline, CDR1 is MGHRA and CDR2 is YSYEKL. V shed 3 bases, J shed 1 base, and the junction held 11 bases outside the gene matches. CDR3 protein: CASSHRGLEYRSYNEQFF. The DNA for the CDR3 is TGCGCCAGCAGCCATCGGGGACTAGAATATCGGTCCTACAATGAGCAGTTCTTC.

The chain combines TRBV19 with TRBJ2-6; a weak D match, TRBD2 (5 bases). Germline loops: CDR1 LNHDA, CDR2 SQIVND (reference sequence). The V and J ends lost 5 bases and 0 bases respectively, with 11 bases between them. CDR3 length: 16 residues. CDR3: CASSWEPPSGANVLTF. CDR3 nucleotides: TGTGCCAGTAGTTGGGAGCCTCCCTCTGGGGCCAACGTCCTGACTTTC.

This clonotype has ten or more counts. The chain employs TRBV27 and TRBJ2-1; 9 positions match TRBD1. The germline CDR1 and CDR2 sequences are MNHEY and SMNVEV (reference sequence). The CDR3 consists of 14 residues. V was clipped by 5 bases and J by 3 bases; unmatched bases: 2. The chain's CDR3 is CASSGTGIYNEQFF. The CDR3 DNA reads TGTGCCAGCAGTGGGACAGGGATCTACAATGAGCAGTTCTTC.

The CDR3 region has the DNA TGTGCCAGCAGTTACTCGCAGGACAGGGCGGGAAAACTGTTTTTT. This codes for CASSYSQDRAGKLFF. V and J are TRBV6-5 and TRBJ1-4; 8 bases fit TRBD1. This CDR3 is 15 amino acids long. V shed 0 bases, J shed 10 bases, and the junction held 7 bases outside the gene matches. CDR1 is MNHEY and CDR2 is SVGAGI in the germline V gene.

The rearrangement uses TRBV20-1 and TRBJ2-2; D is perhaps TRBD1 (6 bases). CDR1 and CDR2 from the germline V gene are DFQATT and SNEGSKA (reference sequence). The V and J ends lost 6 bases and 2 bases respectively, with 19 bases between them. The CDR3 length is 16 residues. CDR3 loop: CSALGIPGQNTGELFF. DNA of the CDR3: TGCAGTGCGTTGGGGATACCGGGACAAAACACCGGGGAGCTGTTTTTT.

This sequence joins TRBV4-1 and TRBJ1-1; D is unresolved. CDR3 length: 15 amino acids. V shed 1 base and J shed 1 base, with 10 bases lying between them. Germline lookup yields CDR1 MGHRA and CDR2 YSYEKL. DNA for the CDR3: TGCGCCAGCAGCCAAGGTTACGGACGGAACACTGAAGCTTTCTTT. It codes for CASSQGYGRNTEAFF.

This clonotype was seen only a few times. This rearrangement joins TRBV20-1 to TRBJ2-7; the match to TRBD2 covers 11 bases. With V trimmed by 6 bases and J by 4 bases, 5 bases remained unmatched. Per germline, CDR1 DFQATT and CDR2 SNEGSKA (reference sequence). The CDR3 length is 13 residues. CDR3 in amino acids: CSARLAGFYEQYF. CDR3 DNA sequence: TGCAGTGCGAGACTAGCGGGGTTTTACGAGCAGTACTTC.

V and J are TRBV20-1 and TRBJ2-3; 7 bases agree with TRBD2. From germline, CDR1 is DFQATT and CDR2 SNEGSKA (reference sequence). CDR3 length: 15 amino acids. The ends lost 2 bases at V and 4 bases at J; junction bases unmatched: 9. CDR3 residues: CSARSGLVTSDTQYF. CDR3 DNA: TGCAGTGCTAGAAGTGGACTAGTGACTTCAGATACGCAGTATTTT.

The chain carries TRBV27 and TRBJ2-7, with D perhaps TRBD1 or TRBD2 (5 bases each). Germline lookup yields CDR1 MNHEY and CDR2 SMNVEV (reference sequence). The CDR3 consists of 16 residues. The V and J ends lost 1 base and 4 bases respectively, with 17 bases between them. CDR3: CASSLFIGQGGYEQYF. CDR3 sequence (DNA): TGTGCCAGCAGTTTATTTATTGGGCAGGGCGGGTACGAGCAGTACTTC.

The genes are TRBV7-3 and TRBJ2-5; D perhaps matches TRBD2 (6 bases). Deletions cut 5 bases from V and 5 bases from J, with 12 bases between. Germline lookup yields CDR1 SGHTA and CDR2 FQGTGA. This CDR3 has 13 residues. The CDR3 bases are TGTGCCAGCAGCGTGACTAGTGAGGAGACCCAGTACTTC. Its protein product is CASSVTSEETQYF. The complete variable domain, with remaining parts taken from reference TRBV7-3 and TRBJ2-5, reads GAGVSQTPSNKVTEKGKYVELRCDPISGHTALYWYRQSLGQGPEFLIYFQGTGAADDSGLPNDRFFAVRPEGSVSTLKIQRTERGDSAVYLCASSVTSEETQYFGPGTRLLVL.

CDR3 sequence reads: CSAGQVRAADTQYF. CDR3 in DNA: TGCAGTGCTGGACAAGTGAGGGCAGCAGATACGCAGTATTTT. The chain joins TRBV20-1 to TRBJ2-3; D possibly uses TRBD1 or TRBD2 (5 bases each). This CDR3 is 14 amino acids long. Germline V gene data show CDR1 as DFQATT and CDR2 as SNEGSKA (reference sequence). V shed 5 bases and J shed 4 bases, with 16 bases lying between them.

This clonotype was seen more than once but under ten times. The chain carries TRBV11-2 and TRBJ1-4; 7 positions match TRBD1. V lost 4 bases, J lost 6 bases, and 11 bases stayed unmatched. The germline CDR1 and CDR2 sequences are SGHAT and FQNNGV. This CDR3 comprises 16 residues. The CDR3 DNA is TGTGCCAGCAGCTCTTACCGGGACAGCCTATATGAAAAACTGTTTTTT. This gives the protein CASSSYRDSLYEKLFF. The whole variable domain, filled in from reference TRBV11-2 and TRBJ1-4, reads EAGVAQSPRYKIIEKRQSVAFWCNPISGHATLYWYQQILGQGPKLLIQFQNNGVVDDSQLPKDRFSAERLKGVDSTLKIQPAKLEDSAVYLCASSSYRDSLYEKLFFGSGTQLSVL.

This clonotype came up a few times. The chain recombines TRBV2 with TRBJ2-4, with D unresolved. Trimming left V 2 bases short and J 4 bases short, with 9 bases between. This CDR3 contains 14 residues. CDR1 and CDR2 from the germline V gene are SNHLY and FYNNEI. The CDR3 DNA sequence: TGTGCCAGCAGTGAATGGGGATCTAAAAACATTCAGTACTTC. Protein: CASSEWGSKNIQYF. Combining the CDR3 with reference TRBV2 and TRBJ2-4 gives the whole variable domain EPEVTQTPSHQVTQMGQEVILRCVPISNHLYFYWYRQILGQKVEFLVSFYNNEISEKSEIFDDQFSVERPDGSNFTLKIRSTKLEDSAMYFCASSEWGSKNIQYFGAGTRLSVL.

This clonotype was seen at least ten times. In nucleotides, the CDR3 is TGCAGCGTTGTAACTATTAAGAATGAGCAGTTCTTC. This codes for CSVVTIKNEQFF. V and J are TRBV29-1 and TRBJ2-1; no clear D. The V and J ends lost 4 bases and 7 bases respectively, with 11 bases between them. There are 12 residues in the CDR3. CDR1 is SQVTM and CDR2 is ANQGSEA in the germline V gene.

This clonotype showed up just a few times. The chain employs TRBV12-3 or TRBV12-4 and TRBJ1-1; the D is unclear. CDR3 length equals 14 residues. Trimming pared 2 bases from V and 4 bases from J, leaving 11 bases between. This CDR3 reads CASSLTGYGTEAFF. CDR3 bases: TGTGCCAGCAGTTTAACGGGGTACGGCACTGAAGCTTTCTTT.

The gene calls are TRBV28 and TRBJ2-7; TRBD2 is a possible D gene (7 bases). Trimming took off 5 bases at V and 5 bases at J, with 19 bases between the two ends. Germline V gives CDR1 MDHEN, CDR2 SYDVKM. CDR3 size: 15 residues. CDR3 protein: CASSPTLTGGDEQYF. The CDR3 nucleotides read TGTGCCAGCAGTCCCACCTTAACGGGGGGCGACGAGCAGTACTTC.

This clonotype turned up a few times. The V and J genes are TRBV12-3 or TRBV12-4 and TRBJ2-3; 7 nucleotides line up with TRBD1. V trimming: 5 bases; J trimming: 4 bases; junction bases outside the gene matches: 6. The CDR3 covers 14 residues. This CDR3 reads CASSLRQGPDTQYF. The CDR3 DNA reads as TGTGCCAGCAGTCTTAGACAGGGCCCAGATACGCAGTATTTT.

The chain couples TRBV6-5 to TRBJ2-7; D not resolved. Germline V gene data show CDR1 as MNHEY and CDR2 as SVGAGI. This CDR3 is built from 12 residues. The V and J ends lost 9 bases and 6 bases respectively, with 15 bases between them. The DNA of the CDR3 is TGTGCCAGTGGGCAGGCGACATCCGAGCAGTACTTC. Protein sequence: CASGQATSEQYF.

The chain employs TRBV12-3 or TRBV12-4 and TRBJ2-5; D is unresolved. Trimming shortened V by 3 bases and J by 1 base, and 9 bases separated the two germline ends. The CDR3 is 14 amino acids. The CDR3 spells CASSFFGVQETQYF. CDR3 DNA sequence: TGTGCCAGCAGTTTCTTTGGGGTCCAAGAGACCCAGTACTTC.

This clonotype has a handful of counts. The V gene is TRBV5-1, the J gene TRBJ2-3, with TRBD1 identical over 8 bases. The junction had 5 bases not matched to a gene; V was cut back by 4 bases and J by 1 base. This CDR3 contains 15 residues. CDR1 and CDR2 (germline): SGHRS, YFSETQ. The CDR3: CASSLRQGRTDTQYF. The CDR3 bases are TGCGCCAGCAGCCTCCGACAGGGGCGCACAGATACGCAGTATTTT.

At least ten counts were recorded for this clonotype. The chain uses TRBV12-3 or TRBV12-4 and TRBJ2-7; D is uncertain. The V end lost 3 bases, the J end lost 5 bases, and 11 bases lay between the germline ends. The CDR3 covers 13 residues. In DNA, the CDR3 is TGTGCCAGCAGTTTGGCTTTGGTGGACGAGCAGTACTTC. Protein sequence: CASSLALVDEQYF.

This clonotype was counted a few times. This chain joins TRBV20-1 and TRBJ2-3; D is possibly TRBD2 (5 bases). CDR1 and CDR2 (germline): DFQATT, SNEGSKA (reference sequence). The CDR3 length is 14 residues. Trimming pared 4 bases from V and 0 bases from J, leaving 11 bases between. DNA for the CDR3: TGCAGTGCTACTAGCCACCTTAGCACAGATACGCAGTATTTT. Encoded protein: CSATSHLSTDTQYF.

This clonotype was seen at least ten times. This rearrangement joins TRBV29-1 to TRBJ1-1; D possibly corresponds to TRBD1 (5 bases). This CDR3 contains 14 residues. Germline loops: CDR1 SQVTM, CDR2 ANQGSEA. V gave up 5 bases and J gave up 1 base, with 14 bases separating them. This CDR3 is CSVNPGRTNTEAFF. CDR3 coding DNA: TGCAGCGTTAATCCGGGACGGACGAACACTGAAGCTTTCTTT.

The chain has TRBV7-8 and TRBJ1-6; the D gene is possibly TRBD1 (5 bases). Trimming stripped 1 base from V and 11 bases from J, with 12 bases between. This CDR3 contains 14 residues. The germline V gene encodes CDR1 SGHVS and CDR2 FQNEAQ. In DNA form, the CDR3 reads TGTGCCAGCAGCTTAGAGGTTCCAGGGACACCCCTCCACTTT. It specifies CASSLEVPGTPLHF.

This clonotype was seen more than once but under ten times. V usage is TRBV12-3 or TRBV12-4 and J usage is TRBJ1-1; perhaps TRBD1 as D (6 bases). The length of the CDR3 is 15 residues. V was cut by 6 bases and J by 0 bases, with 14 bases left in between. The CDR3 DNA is TGTGCCAGCAGCGTATGGGGACACTTGAACACTGAAGCTTTCTTT. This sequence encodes CASSVWGHLNTEAFF.